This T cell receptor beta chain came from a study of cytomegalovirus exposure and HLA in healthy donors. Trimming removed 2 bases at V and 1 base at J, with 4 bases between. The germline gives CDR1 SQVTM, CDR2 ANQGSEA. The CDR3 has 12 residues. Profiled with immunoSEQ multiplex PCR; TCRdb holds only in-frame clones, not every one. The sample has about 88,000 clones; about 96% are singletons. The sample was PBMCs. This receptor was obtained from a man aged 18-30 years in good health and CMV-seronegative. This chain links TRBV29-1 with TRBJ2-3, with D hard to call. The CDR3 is CSVERGTDTQYF. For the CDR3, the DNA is TGCAGCGTTGAACGGGGCACAGATACGCAGTATTTT.